A selection of T cell receptor beta chains follows, all from one sample in a study of T cells in Graves' hyperthyroidism and ophthalmopathy. TCRdb processed the multiplex PCR reads anew with MiXCR; each CDR3 protein has one entry. The sample contains 700,000 or so distinct CDR3 sequences, roughly 15% of which appear only once. The sequenced material came from blood. These receptors originate from a man aged 18 to 30 with Graves' hyperthyroidism. CDR3s include the opening cysteine and the closing phenylalanine or tryptophan. Each record gives: J gene, V gene, clone size, D gene, CDR3 length, CDR3 DNA, CDR3 protein. D genes are given only for firm matches. Part of the rows lack a size; the others show once, few, many or a class for expanded clones.

J: TRBJ2-7; V: TRBV28; size: many; D: NA; length: 14; DNA: TGTGCCAGCAGTTACGCTAGCTTAGGGTACGAGCAGTACTTC; CDR3: CASSYASLGYEQYF
J: TRBJ2-5; V: TRBV28; size: many; D: NA; length: 13; DNA: TGTGCCAGCAGCCCGGGACGGACTTTGGGGGAGTACTTC; CDR3: CASSPGRTLGEYF
J: TRBJ2-3; V: TRBV7-9; size: few; D: TRBD2; length: 17; DNA: TGTGCCAGCAGCCGGGGCGCGGGGGAGAGGAGCACAGATACGCAGTATTTT; CDR3: CASSRGAGERSTDTQYF
J: TRBJ2-1; V: TRBV6-1; size: NA; D: NA; length: 13; DNA: TGTGCCAGCAGATTCCGGGGCTCCAATGAGCAGTTCTTC; CDR3: CASRFRGSNEQFF
J: TRBJ2-7; V: TRBV7-9; size: NA; D: NA; length: 13; DNA: TGTGCCAGCACCCCCAGCGGCACCTACGAGCAGTACTTC; CDR3: CASTPSGTYEQYF
J: TRBJ2-3; V: TRBV19; size: NA; D: TRBD2; length: 16; DNA: TGTGCCAGTAGTGAACTTCTAGCGGTTAGCACAGATACGCAGTATTTT; CDR3: CASSELLAVSTDTQYF
J: TRBJ2-7; V: TRBV5-1; size: many; D: NA; length: 13; DNA: TGCGCCAGCAGCCCAGAGGGGAACTACGAGCAGTACTTC; CDR3: CASSPEGNYEQYF
J: TRBJ1-6; V: TRBV10-3; size: few; D: TRBD1; length: 14; DNA: TGTGCCATCAGCGTAGACAGGGTGAATTCACCCCTCCACTTT; CDR3: CAISVDRVNSPLHF
J: TRBJ2-5; V: TRBV11-1; size: many; D: NA; length: 12; DNA: TGTGCCACTGCGACTCAGGAAGAGACCCAGTACTTC; CDR3: CATATQEETQYF
J: TRBJ1-2; V: TRBV9; size: few; D: TRBD1; length: 17; DNA: TGTGCCAGCAGCGAGGGGATGACAGGGACCCCTAACTATGGCTACACCTTC; CDR3: CASSEGMTGTPNYGYTF
J: TRBJ2-6; V: TRBV18; size: NA; D: NA; length: 15; DNA: TGTGCCAGCTCACCACTGACAACTGGGGCCAACGTCCTGACTTTC; CDR3: CASSPLTTGANVLTF
J: TRBJ2-5; V: TRBV30; size: many; D: NA; length: 13; DNA: TGTGCCTGGAGTGAGGGAGTTCAAGAGACCCAGTACTTC; CDR3: CAWSEGVQETQYF
J: TRBJ1-3; V: TRBV27; size: few; D: NA; length: 15; DNA: TGTGCCAGCAGTGCCGGCCAGGGGCCAGGAAACACCATATATTTT; CDR3: CASSAGQGPGNTIYF
J: TRBJ2-3; V: TRBV6-2/TRBV6-3; size: NA; D: NA; length: 12; DNA: TGTGCCAGCAAGCCGGGCGGGGATACGCAGTATTTT; CDR3: CASKPGGDTQYF
J: TRBJ2-5; V: TRBV2; size: NA; D: NA; length: 13; DNA: TGTGCCAGCAGTGTGAGTAGCCTGGAGACCCAGTACTTC; CDR3: CASSVSSLETQYF
J: TRBJ2-3; V: TRBV10-3; size: few; D: NA; length: 15; DNA: TGTGCCACCTTAACGTCACCTGCTAGCACAGATACGCAGTATTTT; CDR3: CATLTSPASTDTQYF
J: TRBJ2-3; V: TRBV20-1; size: NA; D: NA; length: 15; DNA: TGCAGTGCTAGAGATCGTAGTGGGAGCACAGATACGCAGTATTTT; CDR3: CSARDRSGSTDTQYF
J: TRBJ2-1; V: TRBV29-1; size: NA; D: TRBD1; length: 14; DNA: TGCAGCGTTGGGTCGCGGACAGGGGGGGATGAGCAGTTCTTC; CDR3: CSVGSRTGGDEQFF
J: TRBJ2-2; V: TRBV12-5; size: few; D: TRBD2; length: 19; DNA: TGTGCTAGTGGTTTGGACAGACTAGCGGGATTCGCGAACACCGGGGAGCTGTTTTTT; CDR3: CASGLDRLAGFANTGELFF
J: TRBJ2-7; V: TRBV7-2; size: few; D: TRBD2; length: 14; DNA: TGTGCCAGCAGTTTAATCAGCGGGAACAACGAGCAGTACTTC; CDR3: CASSLISGNNEQYF
J: TRBJ2-2; V: TRBV6-6; size: few; D: NA; length: 14; DNA: TGTGCCAGCAGTTACTCGTTCAGTAGCAGGGAGCTGTTTTTT; CDR3: CASSYSFSSRELFF
J: TRBJ2-5; V: TRBV2; size: few; D: NA; length: 12; DNA: TGTGCCAGCACCGAGGACCGTGAGACCCAGTACTTC; CDR3: CASTEDRETQYF
J: TRBJ2-7; V: TRBV10-3; size: many; D: NA; length: 13; DNA: TGTGCCATCAGCACAGGTTGGAAAGACGAGCAGTACTTC; CDR3: CAISTGWKDEQYF
J: TRBJ1-6; V: TRBV24-1; size: NA; D: NA; length: 14; DNA: TGTGCCACCAGTGGTCCCAGCTATAATTCACCCCTCCACTTT; CDR3: CATSGPSYNSPLHF
J: TRBJ2-3; V: TRBV5-5; size: NA; D: NA; length: 15; DNA: TGTGCCAGCAGCTTGGTTTGGGCGGCGGCAGATACGCAGTATTTT; CDR3: CASSLVWAAADTQYF
J: TRBJ2-7; V: TRBV12-3/TRBV12-4; size: many; D: NA; length: 12; DNA: TGTGCCAGCAGTTTGCGCACCTACGAGCAGTACTTC; CDR3: CASSLRTYEQYF
J: TRBJ2-7; V: TRBV3-1; size: NA; D: TRBD1; length: 15; DNA: TGTGCCAGCAGCCGAACGACAGGGGCTTCCTACGAGCAGTACTTC; CDR3: CASSRTTGASYEQYF
J: TRBJ2-1; V: TRBV7-9; size: many; D: TRBD2; length: 15; DNA: TGTGCCAGCAGGAGACGGACTAGCGGGAACAATGAGCAGTTCTTC; CDR3: CASRRRTSGNNEQFF
J: TRBJ2-7; V: TRBV20-1; size: many; D: TRBD2; length: 15; DNA: TGCAGTGCTACAGTATTGGCGGGAGGGCCGAACGAGCAGTACTTC; CDR3: CSATVLAGGPNEQYF
J: TRBJ2-5; V: TRBV5-1; size: few; D: NA; length: 14; DNA: TGCGCCAGCAGCTTGGAGGGCCCCGGTGAGACCCAGTACTTC; CDR3: CASSLEGPGETQYF
J: TRBJ1-1; V: TRBV20-1; size: many; D: NA; length: 12; DNA: TGCAGTGCCCTCAAGGGAGCCATTGAAGCTTTCTTT; CDR3: CSALKGAIEAFF
J: TRBJ2-1; V: TRBV7-9; size: few; D: NA; length: 12; DNA: TGTGCCAGCAGCCCTAGTGGATATGAGCAGTTCTTC; CDR3: CASSPSGYEQFF
J: TRBJ2-2; V: TRBV7-8; size: NA; D: TRBD2; length: 15; DNA: TGTGCCAGCAGCCGACTAGCGGGAGGGTCCGGGGAGCTGTTTTTT; CDR3: CASSRLAGGSGELFF
J: TRBJ2-5; V: TRBV19; size: NA; D: NA; length: 14; DNA: TGTGCCAGTAGTACAGGTTCGCTACAAGAGACCCAGTACTTC; CDR3: CASSTGSLQETQYF
J: TRBJ2-3; V: TRBV7-3; size: many; D: TRBD1; length: 15; DNA: TGTGCCAGCAGCTGGGGACAGCCTAGCACAGATACGCAGTATTTT; CDR3: CASSWGQPSTDTQYF
J: TRBJ1-3; V: TRBV9; size: NA; D: NA; length: 16; DNA: TGTGCCAGCAGCGCCTCCGGGACAAACTCTGGAAACACCATATATTTT; CDR3: CASSASGTNSGNTIYF
J: TRBJ1-6; V: TRBV27; size: NA; D: TRBD1; length: 14; DNA: TGTGCCAGCGCCCCGGGGACAGGGCGGCATCCCCTCCACTTT; CDR3: CASAPGTGRHPLHF
J: TRBJ1-2; V: TRBV7-8; size: few; D: NA; length: 13; DNA: TGTGCCAGCAGCTCCCGGGGGGCTGGTGGCTACACCTTC; CDR3: CASSSRGAGGYTF
J: TRBJ1-5; V: TRBV12-3/TRBV12-4; size: few; D: NA; length: 16; DNA: TGTGCCAGCAGTTTGGGGGACCTAGGGGGCAATCAGCCCCAGCATTTT; CDR3: CASSLGDLGGNQPQHF
J: TRBJ1-5; V: TRBV28; size: NA; D: NA; length: 15; DNA: TGTGCCAGCAGTTTACCGTGGGGGAGCAATCAGCCCCAGCATTTT; CDR3: CASSLPWGSNQPQHF
J: TRBJ1-4; V: TRBV28; size: many; D: NA; length: 16; DNA: TGTGCCAGCAGTTTATGGTTCGAGGGGAAGGATGAAAAACTGTTTTTT; CDR3: CASSLWFEGKDEKLFF
J: TRBJ1-4; V: TRBV5-8; size: few; D: NA; length: 15; DNA: TGTGCCAGCAGCTACTGGACAGACCCTAATGAAAAACTGTTTTTT; CDR3: CASSYWTDPNEKLFF
J: TRBJ2-2; V: TRBV5-4; size: NA; D: NA; length: 16; DNA: TGTGCCAGCACAAACGCCGCGGGGCGGAACACCGGGGAGCTGTTTTTT; CDR3: CASTNAAGRNTGELFF
J: TRBJ1-1; V: TRBV28; size: many; D: TRBD1; length: 14; DNA: TGTGCCAGCAGTTTCCCACAGGGGGCTACTGAAGCTTTCTTT; CDR3: CASSFPQGATEAFF
J: TRBJ1-5; V: TRBV28; size: many; D: TRBD1; length: 16; DNA: TGTGCCAGCAGTCTTTCCCGACAGGGAAGGAATCAGCCCCAGCATTTT; CDR3: CASSLSRQGRNQPQHF
J: TRBJ2-7; V: TRBV4-3; size: NA; D: NA; length: 15; DNA: TGCACCAGCAGCCAGGATGGGACCCCTGGGCTCGAGCAGTACTTC; CDR3: CTSSQDGTPGLEQYF
J: TRBJ2-7; V: TRBV29-1; size: many; D: NA; length: 12; DNA: TGCAGCGTGGAGACTAGTGGCTACGAGCAGTACTTC; CDR3: CSVETSGYEQYF
J: TRBJ1-6; V: TRBV28; size: NA; D: TRBD1; length: 17; DNA: TGTGCCAGCAGTTTATGCAAGCGGGACAGCTGCTTGGGGTCCCTCCACTTT; CDR3: CASSLCKRDSCLGSLHF
J: TRBJ2-5; V: TRBV20-1; size: many; D: NA; length: 12; DNA: TGCAGTGCTAGGCGTGGGATGGAGACCCAGTACTTC; CDR3: CSARRGMETQYF
J: TRBJ2-7; V: TRBV28; size: many; D: TRBD2; length: 14; DNA: TGTGCCAGCAGACCCGGGACTAGCGCCTACGAGCAGTACTTC; CDR3: CASRPGTSAYEQYF
J: TRBJ2-2; V: TRBV6-1; size: many; D: TRBD2; length: 18; DNA: TGTGCCAGCGGGGGGGTGGGACTAGCGGGACAGAACACCGGGGAGCTGTTTTTT; CDR3: CASGGVGLAGQNTGELFF